This T cell receptor beta chain came from a study of human T cells and chemical hapten exposure. The time point here: healthy volunteer bleed at 2 weeks. Whole blood, unfractionated, served as the material for total RNA extraction. This clonotype appeared many times. Separate cDNA molecules received unique molecular identifiers, which the library attached to them. TCRdb called the RACE reads again in MiXCR, with one record for every CDR3 protein. This sample has roughly 120,000 distinct CDR3 sequences, with approximately 9.5% found just once. Germline V gene lookup returns CDR1 SGHTA and CDR2 FQGNSA. V gave up 2 bases and J gave up 1 base, with 3 bases separating them. The CDR3 is made up of 13 amino acids.

Sequenced material: whole blood. The TCR comes from a male donor in good health. Some clones in this sample may be carry-over from other donors' samples. The chain couples TRBV7-2 to TRBJ1-5; D is unclear. CDR3 in DNA: TGTGCCAGCAGCTTAAGCAGCAATCAGCCCCAGCATTTT. This sequence encodes CASSLSSNQPQHF.